Listed here are 10 T cell receptor beta chains from one sample, sequenced in a study of shared clonotypes between healthy human individuals. TCRdb keeps only in-frame clones here, not all; method: immunoSEQ multiplex PCR. The profile covers millions of clones, with 95% appearing a single time and 0.1% to 0.15% taken by the ten largest. Material for sequencing was naive CD4+ T cells sorted from blood. Documented subset: CD45RA+ positively selected. These receptors were taken from a man aged 18 to 29 in good health.

This rearrangement joins TRBV6-5 to TRBJ1-5, with D possibly being TRBD1 (5 bases). The CDR3 loop spans 14 amino acids. The ends were cut back, 6 bases at V and 6 bases at J, with 15 bases in the middle. Germline loops: CDR1 MNHEY, CDR2 SVGAGI. CDR3 DNA: TGTGCCAGCAGGGCAGGGCTTCTGAGTCAGCCCCAGCATTTT. Translated, it gives CASRAGLLSQPQHF.

This clone has only one observation. This chain uses TRBV30 with TRBJ2-6; 9 nucleotides match TRBD2. Germline trimming cut 0 bases from V and 3 bases from J; bases unmatched to any gene: 12. The CDR3 covers 19 residues. Germline V gene data show CDR1 as GTSNPN and CDR2 as SVGIG (reference sequence). CDR3 sequence reads: CAWSVLLAGQIGGANVLTF. The DNA for the CDR3 is TGTGCCTGGAGTGTACTGCTAGCGGGGCAGATTGGTGGGGCCAACGTCCTGACTTTC.

The chain is built from TRBV14 and TRBJ1-3; D not resolved. The CDR3 spans 13 residues. In germline, CDR1 is SGHDN, CDR2 FVKESK. Trimming cost V 1 base and J 7 bases, with 8 bases left between them. CDR3 residues: CASSQVMGNTIYF. The DNA for the CDR3 is TGTGCCAGCAGCCAAGTAATGGGGAACACCATATATTTT.

The count of this clone is one. The genes are TRBV4-3 and TRBJ2-4, with D perhaps TRBD1 (5 bases). Trimming removed 0 bases from V and 0 bases from J, with 9 bases in between. Germline assignment: CDR1 LGHNA and CDR2 YSLEER. There are 16 residues in the CDR3. This CDR3 reads CASSQDRQGAKNIQYF. In nucleotides, the CDR3 is TGCGCCAGCAGCCAAGATCGCCAGGGAGCCAAAAACATTCAGTACTTC.

The chain carries TRBV30 and TRBJ1-1, with D tentatively TRBD1 (5 bases). The V end lost 0 bases, the J end lost 1 base, and 12 bases lay between the germline ends. The CDR3 extends over 15 amino acids. Germline V gene data show CDR1 as GTSNPN and CDR2 as SVGIG (reference sequence). Here the CDR3 DNA reads TGTGCCTGGAGTGTAGGGCAGGGTTCGAACACTGAAGCTTTCTTT. Its protein product is CAWSVGQGSNTEAFF.

This clone appeared a single time. The chain uses TRBV5-4 and TRBJ2-7, with 9 bases lining up with TRBD1. CDR3 size: 16 residues. Germline CDR1 is SGHNT and CDR2 is YYREEE (reference sequence). The J segment lost 5 bases and the V segment lost 0 bases, leaving 9 bases of the junction unmatched. CDR3 DNA sequence: TGTGCCAGCAGCTTGGGGCGACAGGGGGTTGTGGACGAGCAGTACTTC. It specifies CASSLGRQGVVDEQYF. Full variable domain (remainder filled in from reference TRBV5-4 and TRBJ2-7): ETGVTQSPTHLIKTRGQQVTLRCSSQSGHNTVSWYQQALGQGPQFIFQYYREEENGRGNFPPRFSGLQFPNYSSELNVNALELDDSALYLCASSLGRQGVVDEQYFGPGTRLTVT.

This clone showed up just once. The chain joins TRBV7-9 to TRBJ1-1; D is uncertain. Germline CDR1 is SEHNR and CDR2 is FQNEAQ (reference sequence). CDR3 length equals 15 residues. Trimming shortened V by 0 bases and J by 4 bases, and 12 bases separated the two germline ends. This chain's CDR3 is CASSLAPQESTEAFF. CDR3 nucleotide sequence: TGTGCCAGCAGCTTAGCGCCCCAGGAGAGCACTGAAGCTTTCTTT.

V and J are TRBV6-1 and TRBJ2-7, with D possibly matching TRBD1 (6 bases). Trimming left V 4 bases short and J 2 bases short, with 15 bases between. This CDR3 has 15 amino acids. The germline V gene encodes CDR1 MNHNS and CDR2 SASEGT. DNA of the CDR3: TGTGCCAGCAGTGTAACAGGGAACCCAACCTACGAGCAGTACTTC. Amino acid sequence: CASSVTGNPTYEQYF.

V gene TRBV9 combines with J gene TRBJ1-2, with D perhaps matching TRBD1 (5 bases). Trimming cost V 0 bases and J 8 bases, with 14 bases left between them. This CDR3 comprises 14 residues. Germline CDR1 SGDLS, CDR2 YYNGEE. CDR3 DNA: TGTGCCAGCAGCGTAGGGTCCCTCTCAGGGGGCTACACCTTC. It translates to CASSVGSLSGGYTF.

As for this clone: Additional DNA sequences in this sample encode the identical CDR3. This chain connects TRBV19 to TRBJ2-7; 9 bases are shared with TRBD1. The V gene end was trimmed by 3 bases and the J gene end by 0 bases; junction bases not matched to a gene: 3. Germline values: CDR1 LNHDA, CDR2 SQIVND (reference sequence). This CDR3 has 15 amino acids. In DNA, the CDR3 is TGTGCCAGTAGTATCGCGGGACAGGGCTCCTACGAGCAGTACTTC. It codes for CASSIAGQGSYEQYF.